Below, 18 T cell receptor beta chains from the same sample are listed, as sequenced in a study of cytomegalovirus exposure and HLA in healthy donors. Both 60 Vbeta primers and 13 Jbeta primers went into the PCR. Repertoires were generated with immunoSEQ multiplex PCR, while TCRdb's copy carries only in-frame clones and drops some. Its table lists over 100,000 clones. The sequenced sample was PBMCs. The receptors shown here come from a man in his forties or fifties in good health and CMV-seropositive.

This chain links TRBV19 with TRBJ1-2; a possible D gene is TRBD1 (6 bases). The germline gives CDR1 LNHDA, CDR2 SQIVND (reference sequence). This CDR3 has 17 residues. Trimming shortened V by 1 base and J by 2 bases, and 17 bases separated the two germline ends. Here the CDR3 reads CASSIGLPRDTNYGYTF. The CDR3 DNA reads TGTGCCAGTAGTATAGGATTACCTCGGGACACGAACTATGGCTACACCTTC.

The J gene is TRBJ2-5, the V gene TRBV10-2; D remains ambiguous. TRBJ2-7 matches the DNA end more closely, so the J call is doubtful. The CDR3 has 13 residues. The V gene's germline CDR1 is WSHSY and CDR2 SAAADI. CDR3 sequence (DNA): TGCGCCAGCAGTGAAGAACTGCCCTACGAGCAGTACTTC. Amino acid sequence: CASSEELPYEQYF.

The CDR3 sequence is CASSKRLADYNEQFF. CDR3 nucleotides: TGCGCCAGCAGCAAACGGCTAGCGGATTACAATGAGCAGTTCTTC. The V and J genes are TRBV5-1 and TRBJ2-1, with 7 bases fitting TRBD2. V lost 4 bases, J lost 4 bases, and 8 bases stayed unmatched. This CDR3 is built from 15 residues. The germline V gene has CDR1 SGHRS and CDR2 YFSETQ.

The gene calls are TRBV28 and TRBJ1-5; possibly TRBD1 for D (5 bases). V was cut by 2 bases and J by 7 bases, with 21 bases left in between. In germline, CDR1 is MDHEN, CDR2 SYDVKM. The CDR3 runs to 17 residues. CDR3 protein: CASSLGGVKRWGQPQHF. The CDR3 DNA reads TGTGCCAGCAGTTTAGGAGGGGTCAAGAGATGGGGACAGCCCCAGCATTTT.

V is TRBV27 and J is TRBJ1-2; 9 bases agree with TRBD1. CDR1 MNHEY and CDR2 SMNVEV come from the germline V gene (reference sequence). The CDR3 is made up of 15 amino acids. Trimming took 4 bases from V and 3 from J; bases not matched to a gene: 6. Here the CDR3 DNA reads TGTGCCAGCAGTTGGACTACAGGGGGCGACTATGGCTACACCTTC. It specifies CASSWTTGGDYGYTF.

J is TRBJ2-3 and V is TRBV7-2, with a possible D match to TRBD2 (5 bases). Trimming took off 3 bases at V and 0 bases at J, with 10 bases between the two ends. Germline-derived CDR1 and CDR2 are SGHTA and FQGNSA. This CDR3 has 15 residues. Here the CDR3 reads CASSFGGPSTDTQYF. In nucleotides, the CDR3 is TGTGCCAGCAGCTTCGGCGGGCCAAGCACAGATACGCAGTATTTT.

This rearrangement joins TRBV4-3 to TRBJ2-7; TRBD2 matches at 11 bases. Germline trimming cut 0 bases from V and 3 bases from J; bases unmatched to any gene: 1. Germline CDR1 LGHNA, CDR2 YSLEER. There are 15 residues in the CDR3. The CDR3 loop is CASSQDGLAGYEQYF. The DNA for the CDR3 is TGCGCCAGCAGCCAAGATGGACTAGCGGGCTACGAGCAGTACTTC.

This rearrangement joins TRBV6-6 to TRBJ1-1, with TRBD1 as a possible D gene (5 bases). The V gene lost 2 bases and the J gene lost 7 bases, with 8 bases spanning the gap. Germline values: CDR1 MNHNY, CDR2 SVGAGI (reference sequence). The CDR3 length is 12 residues. The CDR3 sequence: CASSYRGFEAFF. Written as DNA, the CDR3 is TGTGCCAGCAGTTACAGGGGCTTTGAAGCTTTCTTT.

V usage is TRBV28 and J usage is TRBJ1-5; D possibly corresponds to TRBD1 (5 bases). This CDR3 contains 14 residues. V was trimmed by 3 bases and J by 7 bases, leaving 13 bases between them. The germline gives CDR1 MDHEN, CDR2 SYDVKM. Here the CDR3 DNA reads TGTGCCAGCAGTTTTTCTGTCGGGGGGCAGCCCCAGCATTTT. Translating gives CASSFSVGGQPQHF.

The CDR3 is CAAGWNEQYF. In nucleotides, the CDR3 is TGTGCCGCAGGGTGGAACGAGCAGTACTTC. The chain employs TRBV6-1 and TRBJ2-7, with D perhaps TRBD1 (5 bases). Germline CDR1 and CDR2: MNHNS and SASEGT. The CDR3 spans 10 residues. V dropped 11 bases and J dropped 5 bases, with 10 bases sitting between them.

This chain joins TRBV28 and TRBJ2-2; D uncertain. Germline CDR1 reads MDHEN; CDR2 reads SYDVKM. The CDR3 runs 15 residues. V was shortened by 3 bases and J by 4 bases, with 12 bases between the two germline ends. The CDR3 bases are TGTGCCAGCAGTTTTTGGCCCGGGTTCACCGGGGAGCTGTTTTTT. It translates to CASSFWPGFTGELFF.

The V call is TRBV6-1, the J call TRBJ2-1, with 7 bases fitting TRBD1. The CDR3 extends over 14 amino acids. Trimming removed 6 bases from V and 4 bases from J; junction bases left unmatched: 6. Germline CDR1 reads MNHNS; CDR2 reads SASEGT. The DNA of the CDR3 is TGTGCCAGCAGCCGGGACAGCCCTTACAATGAGCAGTTCTTC. It is translated as CASSRDSPYNEQFF.

The chain recombines TRBV9 with TRBJ2-7; D perhaps matches TRBD1 (5 bases). The CDR3 totals 14 residues. The V end was cut by 2 bases, the J end by 0 bases, with 9 bases between. Germline loops: CDR1 SGDLS, CDR2 YYNGEE. The CDR3 sequence is CASSVTGSSYEQYF. The CDR3 bases are TGTGCCAGCAGCGTTACAGGTTCCTCCTACGAGCAGTACTTC.

The chain is built from TRBV28 and TRBJ2-7, with 11 bases fitting TRBD2. The germline V gene has CDR1 MDHEN and CDR2 SYDVKM. The CDR3 has 14 amino acids. The junction had 8 bases not matched to a gene; V was cut back by 8 bases and J by 5 bases. CDR3 DNA: TGTGCCAGCGAAACTAGCGGGAGCTTCCACGAGCAGTACTTC. This gives the protein CASETSGSFHEQYF. The whole variable domain, filled in from reference TRBV28 and TRBJ2-7, reads DVKVTQSSRYLVKRTGEKVFLECVQDMDHENMFWYRQDPGLGLRLIYFSYDVKMKEKGDIPEGYSVSREKKERFSLILESASTNQTSMYLCASETSGSFHEQYFGPGTRLTVT.

CDR3 in DNA: TGTGCCAGCGGCGCGACAGTGCTTTATGGCTACACCTTC. It specifies CASGATVLYGYTF. V is TRBV6-5 and J is TRBJ1-2; possibly TRBD1 for D (5 bases). Germline-derived CDR1 and CDR2 are MNHEY and SVGAGI. Trimming cost V 8 bases and J 5 bases, with 15 bases left between them. CDR3 size: 13 residues.

The chain employs TRBV14 and TRBJ2-2; a possible D gene is TRBD1 (6 bases). This CDR3 contains 17 residues. Germline V gene sequence: CDR1 SGHDN, CDR2 FVKESK. Between the trimmed V and J ends, which lost 4 bases and 4 bases, there was a span of 19 bases. This CDR3 reads CASSRNPGHTLTGELFF. DNA of the CDR3: TGTGCCAGCAGCCGCAATCCGGGACATACACTCACCGGGGAGCTGTTTTTT.

The genes are TRBV5-1 and TRBJ2-7; 8 bases are shared with TRBD1. The length of the CDR3 is 17 residues. Germline trimming cut 1 base from V and 2 bases from J; bases unmatched to any gene: 11. Germline CDR1 SGHRS, CDR2 YFSETQ. CDR3 DNA: TGCGCCAGCAGCTTGAGGGCAGGACAGGGCTCTCCCTACGAGCAGTACTTC. It codes for CASSLRAGQGSPYEQYF.

J is TRBJ2-2 and V is TRBV7-3; D perhaps matches TRBD2 (6 bases). The germline V and J ends were trimmed by 5 bases and 3 bases, with 25 bases remaining between them. Looked up from germline, CDR1 is SGHTA and CDR2 is FQGTGA. This CDR3 contains 19 residues. CDR3 sequence reads: CASSPRPVSGGGDTGELFF. CDR3 bases: TGTGCCAGCAGCCCGCGGCCCGTTTCCGGGGGAGGCGACACCGGGGAGCTGTTTTTT. The full variable domain, rest sourced from reference TRBV7-3 and TRBJ2-2, is GAGVSQTPSNKVTEKGKYVELRCDPISGHTALYWYRQSLGQGPEFLIYFQGTGAADDSGLPNDRFFAVRPEGSVSTLKIQRTERGDSAVYLCASSPRPVSGGGDTGELFFGEGSRLTVL.